These 17 T cell receptor beta chains were sequenced from one sample in a study of immune evolution from preneoplasia to lung adenocarcinoma. TCRdb keeps only in-frame clones here, not all; method: immunoSEQ multiplex PCR. The sample shows 3,500 to 4,500 clones, around three quarters of them seen only once. The sequencing sample was made of FFPE adjacent normal lung tissue. The receptors shown here come from a person aged 60-80 years with lung adenocarcinoma.

Notes on this clone: At one boundary the junction diverges from the germline segment, which might be a read error. This chain connects TRBV29-1 to TRBJ1-2; D ambiguous. Germline assignment: CDR1 SQVTM and CDR2 ANQGSEA. CDR3 size: 10 residues. The CDR3 protein is CSVEDGPLVF. The CDR3 DNA follows: TGCAGCGTTGAAGATGGGCCCCTCGTCTTC. The whole variable domain, filled in from reference TRBV29-1 and TRBJ1-2, reads SAVISQKPSRDICQRGTSLTIQCQVDSQVTMMFWYRQQPGQSLTLIATANQGSEATYESGFVIDKFPISRPNLTFSTLTVSNMSPEDSSIYLCSVEDGPLVFGSGTRLTVV.

This chain links TRBV19 with TRBJ1-5; TRBD1 might be the D (6 bases). CDR3 length: 13 amino acids. In germline, CDR1 is LNHDA, CDR2 SQIVND (reference sequence). Trimming removed 8 bases at V and 6 bases at J, with 14 bases between. The CDR3 sequence: CASCRTGSQPQHF. The CDR3 DNA is TGTGCCAGTTGCAGAACAGGGTCTCAGCCCCAGCATTTT.

The chain carries TRBV29-1 and TRBJ2-3, with 8 bases fitting TRBD1. Germline V lookup: CDR1 SQVTM, CDR2 ANQGSEA. The CDR3 loop spans 13 amino acids. The J segment lost 5 bases and the V segment lost 4 bases, leaving 5 bases of the junction unmatched. CDR3 residues: CSVVGQGRDTQYF. CDR3 bases: TGCAGCGTTGTTGGACAGGGTCGAGATACGCAGTATTTT.

J is TRBJ1-4 and V is TRBV18; TRBD1 might be the D (6 bases). Trimming pared 6 bases from V and 0 bases from J, leaving 11 bases between. Germline V lookup: CDR1 KGHSH, CDR2 LQKENI. This CDR3 comprises 15 residues. The CDR3 loop is CASSESGATNEKLFF. The CDR3 DNA sequence: TGTGCCAGCTCCGAGTCAGGGGCAACTAATGAAAAACTGTTTTTT. The full variable domain, its missing parts supplied by reference TRBV18 and TRBJ1-4, is NAGVMQNPRHLVRRRGQEARLRCSPMKGHSHVYWYRQLPEEGLKFMVYLQKENIIDESGMPKERFSAEFPKEGPSILRIQQVVRGDSAAYFCASSESGATNEKLFFGSGTQLSVL.

The rearrangement uses TRBV5-5 and TRBJ2-5; 10 positions agree with TRBD2. In germline, CDR1 is SGHKS, CDR2 YYEKEE (reference sequence). The CDR3 is made up of 15 amino acids. Trimming took 4 bases from V and 5 from J; bases not matched to a gene: 8. CDR3 sequence (DNA): TGTGCCAGCAGCGGAATAGCGGGAGGAGGCGAGACCCAGTACTTC. Protein sequence: CASSGIAGGGETQYF.

V is TRBV5-4 and J is TRBJ1-3; 9 positions agree with TRBD1. There are 13 residues in the CDR3. Losses at the gene ends were 7 bases for V and 2 bases for J; bases not matched to a gene: 1. The germline CDR1 and CDR2 sequences are SGHNT and YYREEE (reference sequence). The chain's CDR3 is CASRDRAGNTIYF. As DNA, the CDR3 is TGTGCCAGCCGGGACAGGGCTGGAAACACCATATATTTT.

This chain uses TRBV5-6 with TRBJ2-5; maybe TRBD2 (5 bases). CDR1 and CDR2 (germline): SGHDT, YYEEEE. The CDR3 totals 14 residues. The ends were cut back, 1 base at V and 5 bases at J, with 12 bases in the middle. CDR3 nucleotides: TGTGCCAGCAGCTTGTCCCTAGTAGCGGAGACCCAGTACTTC. Amino acids: CASSLSLVAETQYF.

The chain couples TRBV11-3 to TRBJ2-7, with 9 bases lining up with TRBD1. The germline gives CDR1 SGHNT, CDR2 YENEEA. The CDR3 contains 13 residues. The J segment lost 8 bases and the V segment lost 6 bases, leaving 8 bases of the junction unmatched. The CDR3 DNA follows: TGTGCCAGCAGTTCCGGGACAGGGAGAAAGCAGTACTTC. This codes for CASSSGTGRKQYF.

CDR3 region: CASSQGAGMTNEKLFF. CDR3 nucleotide sequence: TGCGCCAGCAGCCAAGGTGCGGGGATGACTAATGAAAAACTGTTTTTT. The chain recombines TRBV4-1 with TRBJ1-4; D gene unclear. The germline V and J ends were trimmed by 1 base and 2 bases, with 11 bases remaining between them. The CDR3 runs to 16 residues. The V gene's germline CDR1 is MGHRA and CDR2 YSYEKL.

The V call is TRBV5-1, the J call TRBJ1-4, with a tentative D call TRBD1 (5 bases). This CDR3 region has 15 residues. V gave up 0 bases and J gave up 5 bases, with 11 bases separating them. Germline V gives CDR1 SGHRS, CDR2 YFSETQ. The CDR3 spells CASSLAVQANEKLFF. The DNA for the CDR3 is TGCGCCAGCAGCTTGGCCGTACAGGCAAATGAAAAACTGTTTTTT.

The V call is TRBV11-2, the J call TRBJ2-5; D is unresolved. Trimming stripped 1 base from V and 5 bases from J, with 11 bases between. Germline lookup yields CDR1 SGHAT and CDR2 FQNNGV. The CDR3 sequence is 14 residues long. CDR3 in DNA: TGTGCCAGCAGCTTAGCAATAACAGCGGAGACCCAGTACTTC. Translated: CASSLAITAETQYF.

The chain carries TRBV2 and TRBJ2-7; 9 bases line up with TRBD1. Per the germline V gene, CDR1 is SNHLY and CDR2 is FYNNEI. The CDR3 has 14 amino acids. V trimming: 5 bases; J trimming: 4 bases; junction bases outside the gene matches: 6. CDR3 nucleotides: TGTGCCAGCAGTACAACAGGGGGCCCTTACGAGCAGTACTTC. Encoded protein: CASSTTGGPYEQYF.

J is TRBJ1-1 and V is TRBV28; no reliable D call. Germline V gives CDR1 MDHEN, CDR2 SYDVKM. V lost 5 bases and J 3 bases, leaving 13 bases between the germline ends. The CDR3 covers 14 residues. CDR3 amino acids: CASSPFRGDTEAFF. For the CDR3, the DNA is TGTGCCAGCAGTCCGTTCCGTGGGGACACTGAAGCTTTCTTT.

In this sample, this clone turned up once. The chain combines TRBV7-9 with TRBJ1-4; no firm D call. V dropped 1 base and J dropped 3 bases, with 6 bases sitting between them. The CDR3 spans 14 residues. Germline V gene sequence: CDR1 SEHNR, CDR2 FQNEAQ (reference sequence). The CDR3 DNA follows: TGTGCCAGCAGCTTAGGATCGGCTAATGAAAAACTGTTTTTT. Translating gives CASSLGSANEKLFF.

V usage is TRBV29-1 and J usage is TRBJ2-2, with 14 bases identical to TRBD2. Trimming at V came to 6 bases and at J to 4 bases, leaving 7 bases not matched to a gene. The CDR3 extends over 16 amino acids. The V gene's germline CDR1 is SQVTM and CDR2 ANQGSEA. The CDR3 reads CSVIGLAGGLTGELFF. CDR3 DNA sequence: TGCAGCGTGATCGGACTAGCGGGAGGCCTCACCGGGGAGCTGTTTTTT.

The J gene is TRBJ2-5, the V gene TRBV6-4; tentative D call: TRBD1 (6 bases). This CDR3 is 18 amino acids long. Deletions cut 0 bases from V and 1 base from J, with 18 bases between. Germline V lookup: CDR1 MRHNA, CDR2 SNTAGT. DNA of the CDR3: TGTGCCAGCAGTGACTCACACGGCGACAGGCCGTTCCAAGAGACCCAGTACTTC. Its translation: CASSDSHGDRPFQETQYF.

The chain uses TRBV14 and TRBJ2-1, with D unclear. CDR1 and CDR2 (germline): SGHDN, FVKESK. V lost 5 bases and J 9 bases, leaving 14 bases between the germline ends. This CDR3 spans 13 amino acids. The CDR3: CASSEATFGEQFF. CDR3 sequence (DNA): TGTGCCAGCAGCGAAGCGACCTTCGGTGAGCAGTTCTTC.